This T cell receptor beta chain comes out of a study of blood T cells in healthy people across ages. Sample-barcoded 5' priming and a J-beta primer mix drove a second PCR of about 7 to 11 cycles. A single record per CDR3 protein comes from TCRdb applying MiXCR to the 5' RACE reads. Here the sample spans roughly 1.5 million distinct CDR3 sequences, under 55% being singletons. Findings and caveats of the study: Diversity of TCR beta correlated strongly with naive T cell percentage.

This clonotype came up a few times. Its antigen is unknown. CDR3 length: 14 residues. Germline CDR1 is MNHEY and CDR2 is SMNVEV (reference sequence). The V gene end was trimmed by 6 bases and the J gene end by 13 bases; junction bases not matched to a gene: 13. The chain is built from TRBV27 and TRBJ2-4; 9 nucleotides align to TRBD1. The clonotype comes from a woman aged 18 to 35 in good health. Sequencing used blood. CDR3 region: CASRRSGQGWEQYF. The CDR3 DNA sequence: TGTGCCAGCAGACGATCGGGACAGGGCTGGGAGCAGTACTTC.